A single sample is the source of the 27 T cell receptor beta chains below, sequenced in a study of blood T cell repertoires in COVID-19. TCRdb's copy holds only in-frame clones and misses some; the assay was immunoSEQ multiplex PCR. The sample carries roughly 36,000 clones, 70% to 85% recorded once. Specimen: peripheral blood. These receptors were taken from a human donor in a cohort sampled during active COVID-19.

The rearrangement uses TRBV19 and TRBJ2-7, with 7 bases fitting TRBD1. This CDR3 spans 15 amino acids. With 3 bases clipped from V and 4 bases from J, the junction kept 9 bases outside the gene matches. Germline CDR1 LNHDA, CDR2 SQIVND (reference sequence). CDR3 region: CASSMGQTPLYEQYF. CDR3 sequence (DNA): TGTGCCAGTAGTATGGGACAGACGCCACTTTACGAGCAGTACTTC.

This clone has only one observation. J is TRBJ1-3 and V is TRBV5-1, with TRBD1 as a possible D gene (6 bases). Germline lookup yields CDR1 SGHRS and CDR2 YFSETQ. The CDR3 sequence is 17 residues long. V was trimmed by 5 bases and J by 0 bases, leaving 18 bases between them. CDR3 protein: CASSSAQTGLSGNTIYF. CDR3 bases: TGCGCCAGCAGTTCTGCTCAGACAGGTCTCTCTGGAAACACCATATATTTT.

This clone has more than one count but fewer than ten. The chain couples TRBV7-2 to TRBJ1-5; 9 bases are a match to TRBD1. Germline loops: CDR1 SGHTA, CDR2 FQGNSA. CDR3 length: 16 amino acids. Losses at the gene ends were 8 bases for V and 0 bases for J; bases not matched to a gene: 8. The CDR3 bases are TGTGCCAGCCGCGAACAGGGGGCGTATAGCAATCAGCCCCAGCATTTT. Protein: CASREQGAYSNQPQHF.

The chain joins TRBV3-1 (or the pseudogene TRBV3-2) to TRBJ1-5; D is perhaps TRBD1 (5 bases). Trimming shortened V by 1 base and J by 6 bases, and 10 bases separated the two germline ends. The CDR3 is made up of 14 amino acids. Looked up from germline, CDR1 is LGHDT and CDR2 is YNNKEL (reference sequence). The CDR3, as DNA: TGTGCCAGCAGCCAAGGCAGGGAAGGTCAGCCCCAGCATTTT. Translated: CASSQGREGQPQHF.

V is TRBV15 and J is TRBJ2-3; maybe TRBD1 (5 bases). The CDR3 consists of 15 residues. V gave up 5 bases and J gave up 3 bases, with 15 bases separating them. Germline V gives CDR1 LNHNV, CDR2 YYDKDF (reference sequence). The CDR3 spells CATSFRATVTDTQYF. CDR3 coding DNA: TGTGCCACCAGCTTCAGAGCGACAGTTACAGATACGCAGTATTTT.

The genes are TRBV6-5 and TRBJ2-5; D uncertain. Trimming removed 6 bases at V and 5 bases at J, with 13 bases between. This CDR3 spans 13 amino acids. From germline, CDR1 is MNHEY and CDR2 SVGAGI. The CDR3 DNA follows: TGTGCCAGCAGGCGATCTAGAACCGAGACCCAGTACTTC. Translated, it gives CASRRSRTETQYF.

The genes are TRBV11-3 and TRBJ2-2, with TRBD1 as a possible D gene (6 bases). CDR1 SGHNT and CDR2 YENEEA come from the germline V gene. CDR3 length: 14 residues. Between the trimmed V and J ends, which lost 4 bases and 7 bases, there was a span of 13 bases. CDR3 DNA sequence: TGTGCCAGCAGCTCCCGGACAGTTAACGGGGAGCTGTTTTTT. As protein: CASSSRTVNGELFF.

The chain's CDR3 is CASSLVAGLDGYTF. The CDR3 coding sequence is TGTGCCAGCAGCTTAGTCGCAGGGTTAGACGGCTACACCTTC. The chain uses TRBV7-9 and TRBJ1-2; D is perhaps TRBD1 (5 bases). Trimming removed 1 base at V and 8 bases at J, with 14 bases between. Looked up from germline, CDR1 is SEHNR and CDR2 is FQNEAQ (reference sequence). CDR3 length: 14 amino acids.

V and J are TRBV28 and TRBJ1-1; no clear D gene. CDR3 length: 12 amino acids. The ends were cut back, 3 bases at V and 4 bases at J, with 6 bases in the middle. The V gene's germline CDR1 is MDHEN and CDR2 SYDVKM. The DNA of the CDR3 is TGTGCCAGCAGTTTCTGGAGCACTGAAGCTTTCTTT. It yields the protein CASSFWSTEAFF.

The chain joins TRBV28 to TRBJ1-6; weak D call: TRBD1 (5 bases). CDR1 is MDHEN and CDR2 is SYDVKM in the germline V gene. V lost 7 bases and J 7 bases, leaving 14 bases between the germline ends. The CDR3 extends over 14 amino acids. CDR3 DNA: TGTGCCAGCACCCTGGGGCAAGCAAATTCACCCCTCCACTTT. Its protein product is CASTLGQANSPLHF.

The J gene is TRBJ1-1, the V gene TRBV7-2, with TRBD1 matching 11 bases. This CDR3 contains 15 residues. J gave up 4 bases and V 4 bases, and 5 bases lay outside the gene matches. Per the germline V gene, CDR1 is SGHTA and CDR2 is FQGNSA. CDR3 sequence: CASSSRDRGFTEAFF. The CDR3 nucleotides read TGTGCCAGCAGCTCCCGGGACAGGGGGTTCACTGAAGCTTTCTTT.

This chain connects TRBV7-6 to TRBJ2-5, with 8 bases that match TRBD1. This CDR3 spans 13 amino acids. The trim removed 5 bases at V and 2 bases at J, leaving 1 base unmatched. Looked up from germline, CDR1 is SGHVS and CDR2 is FNYEAQ. CDR3 amino acids: CASSTGGQETQYF. The DNA of the CDR3 is TGTGCCAGCAGCACAGGGGGGCAAGAGACCCAGTACTTC.

This chain links TRBV4-2 with TRBJ1-4; D perhaps matches TRBD1 (5 bases). Germline values: CDR1 LGHNA, CDR2 YNFKEQ. The V gene lost 1 base and the J gene lost 7 bases, with 10 bases spanning the gap. This CDR3 has 14 amino acids. The CDR3 DNA sequence: TGTGCCAGCAGCCAAGGCCCCCAGGGTGAAAAACTGTTTTTT. It translates to CASSQGPQGEKLFF.

The rearrangement joins TRBV2 to TRBJ2-5, with 7 bases matching TRBD2. CDR3 size: 15 residues. J gave up 2 bases and V 4 bases, and 7 bases lay outside the gene matches. The V gene's germline CDR1 is SNHLY and CDR2 FYNNEI. As DNA, the CDR3 is TGTGCCAGCAGTGTCCCTCCGGGACTACAAGAGACCCAGTACTTC. Its translation: CASSVPPGLQETQYF.

The rearrangement links TRBV3-1 (or the pseudogene TRBV3-2) to TRBJ2-1, with 10 bases lining up with TRBD2. From germline, CDR1 is LGHDT and CDR2 YNNKEL (reference sequence). With 3 bases clipped from V and 5 bases from J, the junction kept 7 bases outside the gene matches. The CDR3 consists of 16 residues. The CDR3 bases are TGTGCCAGCAGCCAGGACTCTAGCGGGGGAAACAATGAGCAGTTCTTC. Its translation: CASSQDSSGGNNEQFF.

The CDR3 nucleotides are TGTGCCAGCAGCGTAGGTGTTCTTAACACCGGGGAGCTGTTTTTT. It encodes CASSVGVLNTGELFF. The chain combines TRBV9 with TRBJ2-2; no clear D. V lost 0 bases to trimming and J lost 2 bases, with 8 bases between them. CDR3 length: 15 amino acids. From germline, CDR1 is SGDLS and CDR2 YYNGEE.

Only a few counts were recorded for this clone. The chain couples TRBV6-6 to TRBJ1-2; TRBD1 aligns across 7 bases. The CDR3 spans 13 residues. V lost 5 bases to trimming and J lost 4 bases; unmatched junction nucleotides: 4. Germline V gene lookup returns CDR1 MNHNY and CDR2 SVGAGI (reference sequence). CDR3 nucleotide sequence: TGTGCCAGCAGTCAGACAGGGTCCTATGGCTACACCTTC. Encoded protein: CASSQTGSYGYTF.

The rearrangement uses TRBV7-6 and TRBJ2-5, with 9 bases that match TRBD1. Germline loops: CDR1 SGHVS, CDR2 FNYEAQ. Trimming took 6 bases from V and 2 from J; bases not matched to a gene: 7. The CDR3 length is 15 residues. CDR3 DNA sequence: TGTGCCAGCAGACCGGGGACAGGGAGGCAAGAGACCCAGTACTTC. Translated: CASRPGTGRQETQYF. Using reference TRBV7-6 and TRBJ2-5 for the parts outside the CDR3, the full variable domain is GAGVSQSPRYKVTKRGQDVALRCDPISGHVSLYWYRQALGQGPEFLTYFNYEAQQDKSGLPNDRFSAERPEGSISTLTIQRTEQRDSAMYRCASRPGTGRQETQYFGPGTRLLVL.

DNA for the CDR3: TGTGCCAGCAGTTCCCATCCAGGCATGAACACTGAAGCTTTCTTT. This translates into CASSSHPGMNTEAFF. This sequence joins TRBV28 and TRBJ1-1; D is uncertain. There are 15 residues in the CDR3. The germline V gene encodes CDR1 MDHEN and CDR2 SYDVKM. Trimming removed 4 bases at V and 0 bases at J, with 12 bases between.

A few counts support this clone. The chain carries TRBV6-5 and TRBJ2-7, with 9 bases fitting TRBD2. The V gene end was trimmed by 10 bases and the J gene end by 2 bases; junction bases not matched to a gene: 12. The CDR3 loop spans 15 amino acids. Germline CDR1 MNHEY, CDR2 SVGAGI. The CDR3: CATTLMAGGPYEQYF. The CDR3 DNA follows: TGTGCCACCACCCTGATGGCGGGGGGGCCCTACGAGCAGTACTTC.

This sequence joins TRBV4-2 and TRBJ1-5; 9 bases are a match to TRBD1. The length of the CDR3 is 14 residues. J was trimmed by 5 bases and V by 4 bases; bases with no gene match: 3. Germline assignment: CDR1 LGHNA and CDR2 YNFKEQ. DNA of the CDR3: TGTGCCAGCAGCCTAGGACAGGGGTATCAGCCCCAGCATTTT. As protein: CASSLGQGYQPQHF.

This chain uses TRBV5-6 with TRBJ2-7, with 7 bases fitting TRBD1. There are 16 residues in the CDR3. Germline V gene sequence: CDR1 SGHDT, CDR2 YYEEEE. With V trimmed by 5 bases and J by 0 bases, 11 bases remained unmatched. The CDR3 nucleotides are TGTGCCAGCAGTTACCGGGACAGCGTATACTCCTACGAGCAGTACTTC. Amino acid sequence: CASSYRDSVYSYEQYF.

The CDR3 region has the DNA TGTGCCAGCAGTCCGTGGACAGGGAGAGAGACCCAGTACTTC. It specifies CASSPWTGRETQYF. The chain couples TRBV28 to TRBJ2-5; TRBD1 aligns across 8 bases. This CDR3 spans 14 amino acids. The germline V gene has CDR1 MDHEN and CDR2 SYDVKM. V lost 5 bases and J lost 4; bases outside the gene matches: 6.

This sequence joins TRBV9 and TRBJ2-1; TRBD2 might be the D (6 bases). Germline V gene data show CDR1 as SGDLS and CDR2 as YYNGEE. The V and J ends lost 4 bases and 10 bases respectively, with 21 bases between them. The CDR3 covers 15 residues. The CDR3 DNA reads as TGTGCCAGCAGCCCAGAGGGACTTGGTACAGTGGAGCAGTTCTTC. Protein: CASSPEGLGTVEQFF.

This chain links TRBV15 with TRBJ1-4; 9 positions match TRBD1. After removal of 0 bases from V and 5 bases from J, the junction contained 1 base not matched to a gene. The CDR3 is 15 amino acids. Germline V gene data show CDR1 as LNHNV and CDR2 as YYDKDF (reference sequence). The CDR3 loop is CATSREGTGNEKLFF. In nucleotides, the CDR3 is TGTGCCACCAGCAGAGAGGGGACAGGGAATGAAAAACTGTTTTTT. The full variable domain, rest sourced from reference TRBV15 and TRBJ1-4, is DAMVIQNPRYQVTQFGKPVTLSCSQTLNHNVMYWYQQKSSQAPKLLFHYYDKDFNNEADTPDNFQSRRPNTSFCFLDIRSPGLGDTAMYLCATSREGTGNEKLFFGSGTQLSVL.

The CDR3 protein is CASSLDSWGNQPQHF. The CDR3 DNA sequence: TGTGCCAGCAGTTTAGACAGTTGGGGCAATCAGCCCCAGCATTTT. This chain joins TRBV6-6 and TRBJ1-5; D might be TRBD1 (5 bases). From germline, CDR1 is MNHNY and CDR2 SVGAGI (reference sequence). V lost 4 bases and J lost 2, with 12 bases in between. This CDR3 contains 15 residues.

This clone was recorded only once. Other DNA sequences in this sample translate to the same CDR3. The chain carries TRBV12-3 or TRBV12-4 and TRBJ2-7; D is perhaps TRBD2 (5 bases). The CDR3 length is 12 residues. V shed 3 bases and J shed 3 bases, with 6 bases lying between them. The CDR3 spells CASSFAGYEQYF. CDR3 nucleotides: TGTGCCAGCAGTTTTGCGGGCTACGAGCAGTACTTC.